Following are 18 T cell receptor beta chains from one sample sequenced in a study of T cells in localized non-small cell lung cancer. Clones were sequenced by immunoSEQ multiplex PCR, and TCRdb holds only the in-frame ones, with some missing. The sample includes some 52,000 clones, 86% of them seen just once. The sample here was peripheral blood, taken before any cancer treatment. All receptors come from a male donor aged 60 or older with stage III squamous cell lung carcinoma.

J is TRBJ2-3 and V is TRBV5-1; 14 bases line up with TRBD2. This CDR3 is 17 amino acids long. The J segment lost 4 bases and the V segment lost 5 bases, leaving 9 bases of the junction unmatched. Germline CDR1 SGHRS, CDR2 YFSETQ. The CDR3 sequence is CASSLMGLAGASDTQYF. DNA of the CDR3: TGCGCCAGCAGTCTTATGGGACTAGCGGGGGCATCAGATACGCAGTATTTT.

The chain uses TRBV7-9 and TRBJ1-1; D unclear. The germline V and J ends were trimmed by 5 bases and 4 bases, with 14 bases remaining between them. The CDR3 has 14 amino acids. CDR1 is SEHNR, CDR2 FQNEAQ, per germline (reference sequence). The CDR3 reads CASSPGRTTTEAFF. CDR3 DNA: TGTGCCAGCAGCCCCGGACGAACGACCACTGAAGCTTTCTTT.

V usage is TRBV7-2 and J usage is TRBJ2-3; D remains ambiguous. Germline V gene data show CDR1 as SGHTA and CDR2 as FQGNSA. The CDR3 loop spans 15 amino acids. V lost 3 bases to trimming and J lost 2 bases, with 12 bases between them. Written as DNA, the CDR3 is TGTGCCAGCAGCTTGACGCAGGTCATCACAGATACGCAGTATTTT. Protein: CASSLTQVITDTQYF.

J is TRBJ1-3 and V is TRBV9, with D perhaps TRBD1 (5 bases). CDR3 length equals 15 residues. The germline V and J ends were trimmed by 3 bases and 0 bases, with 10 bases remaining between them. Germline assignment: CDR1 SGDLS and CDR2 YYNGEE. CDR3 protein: CASSAGTFSGNTIYF. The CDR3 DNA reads TGTGCCAGCAGCGCCGGGACTTTCTCTGGAAACACCATATATTTT.

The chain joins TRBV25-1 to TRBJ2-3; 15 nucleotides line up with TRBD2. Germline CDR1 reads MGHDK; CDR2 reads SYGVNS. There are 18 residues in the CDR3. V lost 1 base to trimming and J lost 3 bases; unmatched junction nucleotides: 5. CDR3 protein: CASSESRTSGRATDTQYF. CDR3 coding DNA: TGTGCCAGCAGTGAATCCCGGACTAGCGGGAGGGCTACAGATACGCAGTATTTT.

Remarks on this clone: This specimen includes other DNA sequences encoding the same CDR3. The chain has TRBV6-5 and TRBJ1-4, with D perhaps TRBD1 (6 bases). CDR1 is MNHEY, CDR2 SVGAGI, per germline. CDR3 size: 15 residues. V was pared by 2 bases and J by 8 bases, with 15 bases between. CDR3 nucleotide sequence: TGTGCCAGCAGTTACATAGCAGGGGTGGGCGAAAAACTGTTTTTT. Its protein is CASSYIAGVGEKLFF.

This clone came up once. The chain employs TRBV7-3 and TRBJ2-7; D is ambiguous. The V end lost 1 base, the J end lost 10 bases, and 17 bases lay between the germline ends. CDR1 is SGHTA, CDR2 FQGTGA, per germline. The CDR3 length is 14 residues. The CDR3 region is CASSLSSLSGAQYF. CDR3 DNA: TGTGCCAGCAGCTTAAGTAGTCTATCGGGCGCTCAGTACTTC.

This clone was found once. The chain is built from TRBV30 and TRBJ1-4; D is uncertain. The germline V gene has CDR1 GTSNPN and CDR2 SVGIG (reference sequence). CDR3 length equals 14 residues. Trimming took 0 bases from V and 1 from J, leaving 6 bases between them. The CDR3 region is CAWSVIGTNEKLFF. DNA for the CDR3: TGTGCCTGGAGTGTAATAGGAACTAATGAAAAACTGTTTTTT.

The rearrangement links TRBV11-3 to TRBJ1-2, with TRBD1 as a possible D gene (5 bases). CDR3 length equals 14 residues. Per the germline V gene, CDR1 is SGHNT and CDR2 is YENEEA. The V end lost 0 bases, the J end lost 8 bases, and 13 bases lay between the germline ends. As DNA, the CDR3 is TGTGCCAGCAGCTTAGATGGAACAGGTGACGGCTACACCTTC. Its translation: CASSLDGTGDGYTF.

The CDR3 DNA is TGTGCCATCAGTGAGCGGGAACAGTCGAACACTGAAGCTTTCTTT. Its protein product is CAISEREQSNTEAFF. The chain links TRBV10-3 to TRBJ1-1; D is ambiguous. Germline CDR1 and CDR2: ENHRY and SYGVKD. There are 15 residues in the CDR3. Trimming took 2 bases from V and 1 from J, leaving 11 bases between them.

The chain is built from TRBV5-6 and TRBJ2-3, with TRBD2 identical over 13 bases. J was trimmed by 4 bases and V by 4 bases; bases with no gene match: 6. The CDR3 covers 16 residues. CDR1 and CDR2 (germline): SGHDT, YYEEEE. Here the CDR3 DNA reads TGTGCCAGCAGCCTCCGGACTAGCGGGAGAGCAGATACGCAGTATTTT. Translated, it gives CASSLRTSGRADTQYF.

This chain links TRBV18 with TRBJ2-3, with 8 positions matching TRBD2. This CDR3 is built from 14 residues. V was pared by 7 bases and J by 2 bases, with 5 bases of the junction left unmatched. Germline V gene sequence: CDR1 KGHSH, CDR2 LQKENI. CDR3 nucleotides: TGTGCCAGCTTATTTAGCGGGGTCACAGATACGCAGTATTTT. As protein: CASLFSGVTDTQYF.

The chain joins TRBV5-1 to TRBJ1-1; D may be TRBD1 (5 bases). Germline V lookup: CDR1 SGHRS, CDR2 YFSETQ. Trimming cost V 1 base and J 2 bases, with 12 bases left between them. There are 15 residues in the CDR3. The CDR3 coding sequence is TGCGCCAGCAGCTTGACCAAGACAGATAACACTGAAGCTTTCTTT. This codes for CASSLTKTDNTEAFF.

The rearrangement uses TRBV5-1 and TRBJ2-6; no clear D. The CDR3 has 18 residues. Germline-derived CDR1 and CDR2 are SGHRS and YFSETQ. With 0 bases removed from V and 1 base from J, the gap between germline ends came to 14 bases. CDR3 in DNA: TGCGCCAGCAGCTTGGATGGCCTCGTTGGGTCTGGGGCCAACGTCCTGACTTTC. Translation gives CASSLDGLVGSGANVLTF.

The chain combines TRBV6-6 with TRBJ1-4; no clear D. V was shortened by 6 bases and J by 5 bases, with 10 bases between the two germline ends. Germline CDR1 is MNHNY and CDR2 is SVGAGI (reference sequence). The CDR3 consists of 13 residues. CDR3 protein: CASRQSQNEKLFF. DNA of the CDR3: TGTGCCAGCAGACAGTCCCAGAATGAAAAACTGTTTTTT.

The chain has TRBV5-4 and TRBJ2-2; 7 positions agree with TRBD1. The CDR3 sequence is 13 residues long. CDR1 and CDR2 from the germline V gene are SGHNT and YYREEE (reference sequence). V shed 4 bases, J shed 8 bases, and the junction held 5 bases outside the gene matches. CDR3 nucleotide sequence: TGTGCCAGCAGCATGGCAGGGGGAGGGGAGCTGTTTTTT. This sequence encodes CASSMAGGGELFF.

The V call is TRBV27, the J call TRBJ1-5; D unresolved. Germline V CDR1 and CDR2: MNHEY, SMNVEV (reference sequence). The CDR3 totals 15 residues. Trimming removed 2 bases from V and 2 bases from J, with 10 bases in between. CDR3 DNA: TGTGCCAGCAGTTTAACGGAAGGTGGCAATCAGCCCCAGCATTTT. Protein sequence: CASSLTEGGNQPQHF.

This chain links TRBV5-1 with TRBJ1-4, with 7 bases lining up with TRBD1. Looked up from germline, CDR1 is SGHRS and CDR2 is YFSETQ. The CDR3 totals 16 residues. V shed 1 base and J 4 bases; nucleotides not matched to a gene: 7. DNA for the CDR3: TGCGCCAGCAGCTTGCAGGGGGGGCGATATAATGAAAAACTGTTTTTT. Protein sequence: CASSLQGGRYNEKLFF.